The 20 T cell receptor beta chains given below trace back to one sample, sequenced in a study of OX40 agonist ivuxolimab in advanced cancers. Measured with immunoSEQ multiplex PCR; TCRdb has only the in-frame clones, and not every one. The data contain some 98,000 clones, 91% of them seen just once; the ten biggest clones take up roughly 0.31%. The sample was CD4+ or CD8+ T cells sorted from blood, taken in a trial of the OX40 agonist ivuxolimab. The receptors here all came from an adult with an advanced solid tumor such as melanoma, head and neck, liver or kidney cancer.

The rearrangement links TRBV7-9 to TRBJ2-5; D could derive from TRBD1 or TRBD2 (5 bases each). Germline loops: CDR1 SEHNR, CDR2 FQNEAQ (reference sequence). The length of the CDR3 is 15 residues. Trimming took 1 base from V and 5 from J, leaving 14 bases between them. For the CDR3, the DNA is TGTGCCAGCAGCTTAGTGGGCTCCGGGGCTGAGACCCAGTACTTC. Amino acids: CASSLVGSGAETQYF.

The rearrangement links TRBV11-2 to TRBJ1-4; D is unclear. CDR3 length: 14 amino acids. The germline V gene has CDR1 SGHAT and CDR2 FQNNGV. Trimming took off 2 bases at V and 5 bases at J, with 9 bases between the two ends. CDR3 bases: TGTGCCAGCAGCTTAACCGACTGGAATGAAAAACTGTTTTTT. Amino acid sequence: CASSLTDWNEKLFF.

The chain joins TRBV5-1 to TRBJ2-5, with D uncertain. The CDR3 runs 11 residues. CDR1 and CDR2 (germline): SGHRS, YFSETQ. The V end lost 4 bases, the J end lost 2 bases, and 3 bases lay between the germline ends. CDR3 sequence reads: CASSHQETQYF. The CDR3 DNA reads TGCGCCAGCAGCCATCAAGAGACCCAGTACTTC.

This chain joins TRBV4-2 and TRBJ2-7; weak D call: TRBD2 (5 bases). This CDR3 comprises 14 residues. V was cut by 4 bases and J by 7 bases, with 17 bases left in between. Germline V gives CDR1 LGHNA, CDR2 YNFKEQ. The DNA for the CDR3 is TGTGCCAGCAGCCCTACGGGAACAGTGGTGGAGCAGTACTTC. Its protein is CASSPTGTVVEQYF.

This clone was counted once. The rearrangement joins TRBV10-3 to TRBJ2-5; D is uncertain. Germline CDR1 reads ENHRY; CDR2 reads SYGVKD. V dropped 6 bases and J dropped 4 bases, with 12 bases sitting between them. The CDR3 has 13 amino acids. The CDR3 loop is CAIRDPPGETQYF. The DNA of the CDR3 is TGTGCCATCAGGGACCCCCCGGGAGAGACCCAGTACTTC.

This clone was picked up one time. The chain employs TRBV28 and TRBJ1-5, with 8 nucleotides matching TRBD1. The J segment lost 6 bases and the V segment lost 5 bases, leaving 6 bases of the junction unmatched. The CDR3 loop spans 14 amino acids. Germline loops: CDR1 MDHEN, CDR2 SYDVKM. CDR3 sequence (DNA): TGTGCCAGCAGTCCCAGACAGGGGAGTCAGCCCCAGCATTTT. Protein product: CASSPRQGSQPQHF.

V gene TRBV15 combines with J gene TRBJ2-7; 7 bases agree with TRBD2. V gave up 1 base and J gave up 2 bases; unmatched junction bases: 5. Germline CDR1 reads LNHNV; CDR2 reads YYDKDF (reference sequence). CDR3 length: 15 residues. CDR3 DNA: TGTGCCACCAGCAGAGCCCGGGACTACACCTACGAGCAGTACTTC. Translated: CATSRARDYTYEQYF.

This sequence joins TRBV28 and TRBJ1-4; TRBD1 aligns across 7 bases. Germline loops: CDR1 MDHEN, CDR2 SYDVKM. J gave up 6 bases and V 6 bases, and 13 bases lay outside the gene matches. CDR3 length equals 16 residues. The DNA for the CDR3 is TGTGCCAGCAGCTCTAGGTTACCCCAGGGGGATGAAAAACTGTTTTTT. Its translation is CASSSRLPQGDEKLFF.

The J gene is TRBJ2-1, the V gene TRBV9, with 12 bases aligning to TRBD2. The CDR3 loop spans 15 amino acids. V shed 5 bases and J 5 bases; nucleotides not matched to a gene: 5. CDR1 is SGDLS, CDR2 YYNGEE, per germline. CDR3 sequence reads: CASRGPSGRDNEQFF. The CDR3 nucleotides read TGTGCCAGCAGGGGACCTAGCGGGAGGGACAATGAGCAGTTCTTC.

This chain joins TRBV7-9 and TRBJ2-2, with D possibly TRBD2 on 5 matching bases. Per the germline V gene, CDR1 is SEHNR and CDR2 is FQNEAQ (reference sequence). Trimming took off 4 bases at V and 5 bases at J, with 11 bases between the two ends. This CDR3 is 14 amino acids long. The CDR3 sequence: CASSSGVWTGELFF. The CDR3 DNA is TGTGCCAGCAGCTCCGGGGTATGGACCGGGGAGCTGTTTTTT. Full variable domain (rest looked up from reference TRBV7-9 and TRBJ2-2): DTGVSQNPRHKITKRGQNVTFRCDPISEHNRLYWYRQTLGQGPEFLTYFQNEAQLEKSRLLSDRFSAERPKGSFSTLEIQRTEQGDSAMYLCASSSGVWTGELFFGEGSRLTVL.

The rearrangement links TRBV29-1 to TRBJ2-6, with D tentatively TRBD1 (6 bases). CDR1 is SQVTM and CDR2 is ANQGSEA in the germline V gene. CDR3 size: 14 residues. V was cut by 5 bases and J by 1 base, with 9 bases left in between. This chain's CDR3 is CSVKTGSGANVLTF. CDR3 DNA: TGCAGCGTTAAAACAGGGTCTGGGGCCAACGTCCTGACTTTC.

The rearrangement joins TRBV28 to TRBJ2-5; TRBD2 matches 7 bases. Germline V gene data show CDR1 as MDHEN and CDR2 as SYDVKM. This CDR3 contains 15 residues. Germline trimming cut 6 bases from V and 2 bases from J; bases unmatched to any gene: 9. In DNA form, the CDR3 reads TGTGCCAGCAGCGCTTCGGGAGGTACTCAAGAGACCCAGTACTTC. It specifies CASSASGGTQETQYF.

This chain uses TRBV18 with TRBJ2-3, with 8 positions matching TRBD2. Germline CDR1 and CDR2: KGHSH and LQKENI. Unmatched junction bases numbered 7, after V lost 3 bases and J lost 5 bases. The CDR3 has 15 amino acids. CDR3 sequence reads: CASSPFSGAGDTQYF. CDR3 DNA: TGTGCCAGCTCACCTTTTAGCGGGGCCGGAGATACGCAGTATTTT.

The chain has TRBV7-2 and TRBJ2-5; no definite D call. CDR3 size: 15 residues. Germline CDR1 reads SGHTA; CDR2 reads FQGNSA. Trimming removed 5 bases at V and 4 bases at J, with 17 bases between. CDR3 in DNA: TGTGCCAGCAGCACTGAGGTGTGGGAAGGAGAGACCCAGTACTTC. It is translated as CASSTEVWEGETQYF.

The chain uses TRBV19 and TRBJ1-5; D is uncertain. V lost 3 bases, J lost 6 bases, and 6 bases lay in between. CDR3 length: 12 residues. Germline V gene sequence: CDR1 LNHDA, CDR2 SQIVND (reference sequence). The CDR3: CASSMWPQPQHF. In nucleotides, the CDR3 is TGTGCCAGTAGTATGTGGCCTCAGCCCCAGCATTTT.

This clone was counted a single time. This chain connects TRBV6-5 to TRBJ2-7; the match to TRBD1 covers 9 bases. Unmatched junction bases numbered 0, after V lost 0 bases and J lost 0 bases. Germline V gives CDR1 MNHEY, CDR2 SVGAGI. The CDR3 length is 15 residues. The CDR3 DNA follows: TGTGCCAGCAGTTACTCGACAGGGGGCTCCTACGAGCAGTACTTC. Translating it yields CASSYSTGGSYEQYF.

In DNA form, the CDR3 reads TGTGCCAGCAGCTGGGGCGGGACTAGCGGGAGGGCCTGGTACAATGAGCAGTTCTTC. Translating it yields CASSWGGTSGRAWYNEQFF. J is TRBJ2-1 and V is TRBV5-6; 16 nucleotides match TRBD2. The ends lost 3 bases at V and 4 bases at J; junction bases unmatched: 10. This CDR3 spans 19 amino acids. Germline V gene sequence: CDR1 SGHDT, CDR2 YYEEEE.

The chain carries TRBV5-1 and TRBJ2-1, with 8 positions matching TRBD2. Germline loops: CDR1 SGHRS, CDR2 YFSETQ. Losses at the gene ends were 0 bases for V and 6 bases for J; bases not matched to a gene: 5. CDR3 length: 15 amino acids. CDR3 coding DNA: TGCGCCAGCAGCTTGGCGGGAGGGAGGGGCAATGAGCAGTTCTTC. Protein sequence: CASSLAGGRGNEQFF.

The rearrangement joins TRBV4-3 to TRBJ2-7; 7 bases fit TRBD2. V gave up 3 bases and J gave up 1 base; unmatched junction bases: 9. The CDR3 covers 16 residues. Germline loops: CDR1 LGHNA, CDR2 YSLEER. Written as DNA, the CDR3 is TGCGCCAGCAGCCAGTTGGGGGAGGGAGGATCCTACGAGCAGTACTTC. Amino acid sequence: CASSQLGEGGSYEQYF.

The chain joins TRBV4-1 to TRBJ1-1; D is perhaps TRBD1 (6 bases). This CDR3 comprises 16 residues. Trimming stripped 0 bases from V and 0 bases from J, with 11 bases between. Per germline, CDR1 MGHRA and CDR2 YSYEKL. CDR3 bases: TGCGCCAGCAGCCAAGAGGGGACATCCATGAACACTGAAGCTTTCTTT. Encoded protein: CASSQEGTSMNTEAFF.